The next 32 T cell receptor beta chains were all read from a single sample in a study of persistence of HIV-infected CD4 T cells. Cells were stimulated with overlapping HIV-1 Gag 15-mer peptides. CD40L-negative CD69-negative CD45RO-high memory CD4+ T cells were sorted as populations depleted of antigen-responding cells. The libraries were made with immunoSEQ version 4 in survey mode. Assay: immunoSEQ multiplex PCR; the TCRdb copy retains only in-frame clones and omits some. The sample includes about 36,000 clones, over 65% of them seen just once. No antigen has been assigned to these receptors. The sample here was cultured CD4+ T cells from PBMCs, taken from a patient who received antiretroviral therapy. These receptors all come from an adult with HIV. The donor label of this sample is uncertain.

V is TRBV9 and J is TRBJ2-3, with no clear D. The CDR3 is 12 amino acids. Trimming cost V 6 bases and J 1 base, with 6 bases left between them. CDR1 and CDR2 (germline): SGDLS, YYNGEE. CDR3 in DNA: TGTGCCAGCACCCCTGGCACAGATACGCAGTATTTT. Protein: CASTPGTDTQYF.

The chain joins TRBV6-1 to TRBJ1-4; D is perhaps TRBD1 (6 bases). V was clipped by 3 bases and J by 8 bases, with 13 bases between them. The germline V gene encodes CDR1 MNHNS and CDR2 SASEGT. CDR3 length: 14 amino acids. CDR3 protein: CASSDGGVREKLFF. The DNA for the CDR3 is TGTGCCAGCAGTGATGGGGGCGTTAGGGAAAAACTGTTTTTT.

The chain joins TRBV16 to TRBJ1-5; TRBD1 might be the D (6 bases). Per germline, CDR1 KGHSY and CDR2 FQNENV. Trimming shortened V by 0 bases and J by 4 bases, and 10 bases separated the two germline ends. The CDR3 spans 15 residues. The CDR3 loop is CASSQSGGWNQPQHF. The DNA for the CDR3 is TGTGCCAGCAGCCAATCAGGGGGTTGGAATCAGCCCCAGCATTTT.

This clone was seen a single time. This chain links TRBV19 with TRBJ2-2; tentative D call: TRBD1 (5 bases). V lost 2 bases and J lost 2, with 12 bases in between. Germline CDR1 LNHDA, CDR2 SQIVND (reference sequence). The CDR3 totals 16 residues. The chain's CDR3 is CASSISTGANTGELFF. CDR3 nucleotide sequence: TGTGCCAGTAGTATAAGCACAGGAGCAAACACCGGGGAGCTGTTTTTT.

The chain employs TRBV10-1 and TRBJ2-3, with TRBD2 as a possible D gene (6 bases). Germline values: CDR1 WNHNN, CDR2 SYGVQD (reference sequence). CDR3 length equals 14 residues. Trimming cost V 4 bases and J 0 bases, with 8 bases left between them. CDR3 bases: TGCGCCAGCAGTGTGGGGGGAAGCACAGATACGCAGTATTTT. It codes for CASSVGGSTDTQYF.

This clone was seen just once. The chain is built from TRBV19 and TRBJ1-6; possibly TRBD1 for D (5 bases). Deletions cut 3 bases from V and 9 bases from J, with 18 bases between. From germline, CDR1 is LNHDA and CDR2 SQIVND (reference sequence). The length of the CDR3 is 16 residues. The CDR3 nucleotides are TGTGCCAGTAGTATTTCCGCGGGACCCGGGGGTTCACCCCTCCACTTT. Its translation is CASSISAGPGGSPLHF.

This clone was recorded once. J is TRBJ1-2 and V is TRBV27; 8 bases map to TRBD1. V lost 6 bases, J lost 8 bases, and 8 bases stayed unmatched. There are 13 residues in the CDR3. Germline-derived CDR1 and CDR2 are MNHEY and SMNVEV (reference sequence). The CDR3 sequence is CASSLRGRGGYTF. The CDR3 DNA reads TGTGCCAGCAGCCTCAGGGGGCGCGGGGGCTACACCTTC.

CDR3 amino acids: CASSQGSNPNQPQHF. In nucleotides, the CDR3 is TGCGCCAGCAGCCAGGGGAGTAATCCCAATCAGCCCCAGCATTTT. The chain joins TRBV4-1 to TRBJ1-5; D not resolved. Trimming shortened V by 3 bases and J by 3 bases, and 12 bases separated the two germline ends. Germline CDR1 MGHRA, CDR2 YSYEKL. The CDR3 has 15 amino acids.

This chain joins TRBV27 and TRBJ1-5; D not certain. Germline assignment: CDR1 MNHEY and CDR2 SMNVEV (reference sequence). Trimming shortened V by 6 bases and J by 0 bases, and 9 bases separated the two germline ends. The CDR3 is 14 residues long. CDR3 in amino acids: CASRVLNSNQPQHF. In DNA form, the CDR3 reads TGTGCCAGCAGGGTGTTGAATAGCAATCAGCCCCAGCATTTT.

The rearrangement uses TRBV6-5 and TRBJ2-7; D may be TRBD2 (5 bases). CDR1 MNHEY and CDR2 SVGAGI come from the germline V gene. With 7 bases removed from V and 4 bases from J, the gap between germline ends came to 8 bases. The CDR3 consists of 11 residues. The CDR3 here is CASTLAYEQYF. CDR3 coding DNA: TGTGCCAGCACCCTAGCTTACGAGCAGTACTTC.

The chain is built from TRBV5-1 and TRBJ2-3; 10 bases map to TRBD2. The germline V gene encodes CDR1 SGHRS and CDR2 YFSETQ. The trim removed 1 base at V and 0 bases at J, leaving 2 bases unmatched. CDR3 length: 16 residues. CDR3 in amino acids: CASSLPSGGSTDTQYF. The DNA for the CDR3 is TGCGCCAGCAGCTTGCCTAGCGGGGGAAGCACAGATACGCAGTATTTT.

The chain recombines TRBV15 with TRBJ2-7, with TRBD1 as a possible D gene (6 bases). CDR1 LNHNV and CDR2 YYDKDF come from the germline V gene (reference sequence). The CDR3 covers 16 residues. Trimming pared 5 bases from V and 4 bases from J, leaving 21 bases between. For the CDR3, the DNA is TGTGCCACCAGCCATACACCAGCTGGGGGCGCTTACGAGCAGTACTTC. Encoded protein: CATSHTPAGGAYEQYF.

This clone was recorded only once. The CDR3 DNA reads TGTGCCTGGGCTACAGGAATCTATGGCTACACCTTC. Translating it yields CAWATGIYGYTF. The chain is built from TRBV30 and TRBJ1-2; weak D call: TRBD1 (5 bases). V shed 5 bases and J shed 4 bases, with 11 bases lying between them. The length of the CDR3 is 12 residues. Per germline, CDR1 GTSNPN and CDR2 SVGIG (reference sequence).

This chain's CDR3 is CASSDRRTGSNEQYF. Here the CDR3 DNA reads TGTGCCAGCAGTGACCGCCGGACAGGGAGCAACGAGCAGTACTTC. The J gene is TRBJ2-7, the V gene TRBV25-1; 8 bases align to TRBD1. The germline V gene encodes CDR1 MGHDK and CDR2 SYGVNS. The CDR3 spans 15 residues. V gave up 3 bases and J gave up 5 bases; unmatched junction bases: 9.

The V and J genes are TRBV28 and TRBJ2-7; D remains unclear. V was pared by 4 bases and J by 7 bases, with 17 bases between. Germline V gives CDR1 MDHEN, CDR2 SYDVKM. The CDR3 contains 14 residues. This chain's CDR3 is CASSSRPTRGEQYF. CDR3 DNA: TGTGCCAGCAGTTCGCGTCCCACCCGCGGTGAGCAGTACTTC.

Only one count was recorded for this clone. Here the CDR3 DNA reads TGTGCCAGTACAGGGCTGGATTCACCCCTCCACTTT. Its protein product is CASTGLDSPLHF. This chain links TRBV28 with TRBJ1-6, with a tentative D call TRBD1 (6 bases). Germline V CDR1 and CDR2: MDHEN, SYDVKM. This CDR3 comprises 12 residues. Trimming removed 9 bases from V and 8 bases from J, with 11 bases in between. The full variable domain, with the rest looked up from reference TRBV28 and TRBJ1-6, is DVKVTQSSRYLVKRTGEKVFLECVQDMDHENMFWYRQDPGLGLRLIYFSYDVKMKEKGDIPEGYSVSREKKERFSLILESASTNQTSMYLCASTGLDSPLHFGNGTRLTVT.

The chain recombines TRBV19 with TRBJ2-3; 9 bases line up with TRBD2. The CDR3 contains 16 residues. Trimming removed 1 base from V and 1 base from J; junction bases left unmatched: 3. In germline, CDR1 is LNHDA, CDR2 SQIVND (reference sequence). In nucleotides, the CDR3 is TGTGCCAGTAGTATAGGCGGGGGGGCCGGCACAGATACGCAGTATTTT. This translates into CASSIGGGAGTDTQYF.

As to this clone: Sequence at one end of the junction differs from germline and may be a read error. The genes are TRBV2 and TRBJ1-2; TRBD1 matches 8 bases. The germline V gene encodes CDR1 SNHLY and CDR2 FYNNEI. The CDR3 contains 16 residues. The CDR3 DNA sequence: TGTGCCAGCAGTGAACCGGGCCAGGGGGCTAAGTATGGCTACACCTTC. This sequence encodes CASSEPGQGAKYGYTF.

The chain uses TRBV6-1 and TRBJ1-4, with 7 bases identical to TRBD1. Germline CDR1 and CDR2: MNHNS and SASEGT. V was clipped by 5 bases and J by 3 bases; unmatched bases: 6. This CDR3 has 15 amino acids. The CDR3 sequence: CASSSETGSNEKLFF. Here the CDR3 DNA reads TGTGCCAGCAGTTCGGAGACAGGGTCTAATGAAAAACTGTTTTTT.

The chain couples TRBV28 to TRBJ1-2; 9 nucleotides agree with TRBD1. In germline, CDR1 is MDHEN, CDR2 SYDVKM. This CDR3 is 16 amino acids long. V was pared by 9 bases and J by 7 bases, with 18 bases of the junction left unmatched. In nucleotides, the CDR3 is TGTGCCAGTTACGATTCTGGGACAGGGATGAATGGTGGCTACACCTTC. This codes for CASYDSGTGMNGGYTF.

The chain employs TRBV6-5 and TRBJ2-2, with a weak D call TRBD2 (6 bases). The V gene's germline CDR1 is MNHEY and CDR2 SVGAGI. The CDR3 covers 15 residues. The V end was cut by 8 bases, the J end by 4 bases, with 17 bases between. CDR3 DNA sequence: TGTGCCAGCCCGAAGGGGCGGGGAGTCACCGGGGAGCTGTTTTTT. Its protein is CASPKGRGVTGELFF.

About this clone: This CDR3 is also generated by other DNA sequences in the sample. The chain links TRBV6-1 to TRBJ2-7; the D is unclear. The CDR3 consists of 14 residues. Germline CDR1 is MNHNS and CDR2 is SASEGT. Trimming removed 2 bases from V and 0 bases from J, with 8 bases in between. The CDR3 nucleotides are TGTGCCAGCAGTGAAAGCTGGAGCTCCTACGAGCAGTACTTC. Amino acids: CASSESWSSYEQYF.

J is TRBJ2-6 and V is TRBV3-1 (or the pseudogene TRBV3-2), with 7 bases lining up with TRBD2. Germline V gene data show CDR1 as LGHDT and CDR2 as YNNKEL (reference sequence). Losses at the gene ends were 4 bases for V and 0 bases for J; bases not matched to a gene: 9. The CDR3 runs 18 residues. The CDR3 loop is CASSRRGGGRSGANVLTF. Here the CDR3 DNA reads TGTGCCAGCAGCCGAAGGGGCGGGGGACGCTCTGGGGCCAACGTCCTGACTTTC.

The chain links TRBV27 to TRBJ1-1; a weak D match, TRBD1 (6 bases). CDR1 and CDR2 from the germline V gene are MNHEY and SMNVEV (reference sequence). The V and J ends lost 9 bases and 8 bases respectively, with 16 bases between them. The CDR3 loop spans 12 amino acids. The CDR3 coding sequence is TGTGCCAGTCAGGACAGACTGGGAGAAGCTTTCTTT. It codes for CASQDRLGEAFF.

The genes are TRBV9 and TRBJ1-2, with no clear D. V was shortened by 4 bases and J by 2 bases, with 9 bases between the two germline ends. Germline V CDR1 and CDR2: SGDLS, YYNGEE. The CDR3 runs to 13 residues. DNA of the CDR3: TGTGCCAGCAGCCAAACAGAGAACTATGGCTACACCTTC. Protein sequence: CASSQTENYGYTF.

In its sample, this clone was seen a few times. The rearrangement joins TRBV7-2 to TRBJ1-1; 8 nucleotides line up with TRBD1. Germline assignment: CDR1 SGHTA and CDR2 FQGNSA. Trimming at V came to 9 bases and at J to 4 bases, leaving 10 bases not matched to a gene. This CDR3 contains 14 residues. Here the CDR3 DNA reads TGTGCCAGTTCTGACAGGGGACCGATCACTGAAGCTTTCTTT. Translated, it gives CASSDRGPITEAFF.

Only a few counts were recorded for this clone. This chain links TRBV19 with TRBJ1-5; no firm D call. V lost 3 bases to trimming and J lost 5 bases, with 8 bases between them. CDR3 length: 13 residues. Germline loops: CDR1 LNHDA, CDR2 SQIVND (reference sequence). CDR3 sequence reads: CASSISSDQPQHF. DNA for the CDR3: TGTGCCAGTAGTATTTCTTCGGATCAGCCCCAGCATTTT. Looking up the rest from reference TRBV19 and TRBJ1-5 gives the full variable domain: DGGITQSPKYLFRKEGQNVTLSCEQNLNHDAMYWYRQDPGQGLRLIYYSQIVNDFQKGDIAEGYSVSREKKESFPLTVTSAQKNPTAFYLCASSISSDQPQHFGDGTRLSIL.

The chain joins TRBV3-1 (or the pseudogene TRBV3-2) to TRBJ2-2, with D perhaps matching TRBD2 (6 bases). Germline loops: CDR1 LGHDT, CDR2 YNNKEL (reference sequence). The CDR3 is 16 residues long. Between the trimmed V and J ends, which lost 4 bases and 0 bases, there was a span of 12 bases. CDR3 amino acids: CASSPSLATNTGELFF. In DNA form, the CDR3 reads TGTGCCAGCAGCCCATCTCTAGCGACGAACACCGGGGAGCTGTTTTTT.

The chain has TRBV6-5 and TRBJ2-5; the D is unclear. CDR3 length equals 15 residues. Per germline, CDR1 MNHEY and CDR2 SVGAGI. The ends were cut back, 7 bases at V and 4 bases at J, with 19 bases in the middle. CDR3 nucleotide sequence: TGTGCCAGCAATATCCTGTTGGCGCCTGGAGAGACCCAGTACTTC. Encoded protein: CASNILLAPGETQYF.

The rearrangement links TRBV27 to TRBJ2-5; D uncertain. The CDR3 is 16 amino acids. The germline V gene has CDR1 MNHEY and CDR2 SMNVEV (reference sequence). The germline V and J ends were trimmed by 3 bases and 1 base, with 15 bases remaining between them. The CDR3 nucleotides read TGTGCCAGCAGTTTGGACCTACGGCGCTCCCAAGAGACCCAGTACTTC. Residues: CASSLDLRRSQETQYF.

V and J are TRBV10-3 and TRBJ1-2; D may be TRBD1 (6 bases). The germline V gene has CDR1 ENHRY and CDR2 SYGVKD. The V end lost 4 bases, the J end lost 7 bases, and 13 bases lay between the germline ends. The CDR3 spans 13 residues. For the CDR3, the DNA is TGTGCCATCAGTGCTGGACAGACAGGTGGCTACACCTTC. Its translation is CAISAGQTGGYTF.

This clone was counted once. J is TRBJ1-2 and V is TRBV9; a possible D gene is TRBD1 (5 bases). Trimming stripped 4 bases from V and 3 bases from J, with 10 bases between. Per the germline V gene, CDR1 is SGDLS and CDR2 is YYNGEE. The CDR3 is 13 residues long. The CDR3 DNA sequence: TGTGCCAGCAGCTTGGGACCCGACTATGGCTACACCTTC. Protein sequence: CASSLGPDYGYTF.